The 10 T cell receptor beta chains listed next were all sequenced from one sample in a study of blood T cell repertoires in COVID-19. TCRdb's table, derived via immunoSEQ multiplex PCR, lists solely in-frame clones and lacks some. The data show about 200,000 clones, more than 75% seen once. Sample: peripheral blood. Every receptor here comes from a man older than 75 with acute or convalescent COVID-19.

The rearrangement uses TRBV12-3 or TRBV12-4 and TRBJ1-2, with TRBD1 matching over 9 bases. The CDR3 spans 13 residues. J was trimmed by 4 bases and V by 6 bases; bases with no gene match: 3. The CDR3 here is CASRPGQGYGYTF. The CDR3 DNA reads TGTGCCAGCAGGCCGGGACAGGGCTATGGCTACACCTTC.

The V call is TRBV7-9, the J call TRBJ1-4, with 8 bases lining up with TRBD1. V shed 1 base and J 8 bases; nucleotides not matched to a gene: 6. The CDR3 is 15 amino acids. Per germline, CDR1 SEHNR and CDR2 FQNEAQ (reference sequence). The CDR3 loop is CASSLGQGAYEKLFF. The CDR3, as DNA: TGTGCCAGCAGCTTAGGTCAGGGGGCCTACGAAAAACTGTTTTTT.

This chain connects TRBV30 to TRBJ1-2; 10 bases agree with TRBD1. Germline lookup yields CDR1 GTSNPN and CDR2 SVGIG (reference sequence). CDR3 size: 14 residues. Trimming took 2 bases from V and 2 from J; bases not matched to a gene: 2. CDR3 nucleotide sequence: TGTGCCTGGAGTTGGGGACAGGGGAACTATGGCTACACCTTC. This gives the protein CAWSWGQGNYGYTF.

V and J are TRBV6-5 and TRBJ2-1, with 9 bases that match TRBD1. The germline V gene has CDR1 MNHEY and CDR2 SVGAGI. J was trimmed by 5 bases and V by 1 base; bases with no gene match: 3. This CDR3 is 15 amino acids long. The CDR3 DNA sequence: TGTGCCAGCAGTTACTGGACAGGGGCGGACAATGAGCAGTTCTTC. Translated, it gives CASSYWTGADNEQFF.

The sample holds a few counts of this clone. V gene TRBV19 combines with J gene TRBJ2-1, with TRBD2 as a possible D gene (6 bases). With 6 bases removed from V and 5 bases from J, the gap between germline ends came to 17 bases. CDR1 and CDR2 from the germline V gene are LNHDA and SQIVND (reference sequence). This CDR3 contains 15 residues. CDR3 coding DNA: TGTGCCAGTAGACGTAGCGATGCGGGAAACAATGAGCAGTTCTTC. This translates into CASRRSDAGNNEQFF.

The CDR3 region has the DNA TGTGCCACCGACAGCCGCGGTGGAAACGGCTACACCTTC. It encodes CATDSRGGNGYTF. The rearrangement uses TRBV10-3 and TRBJ1-2; TRBD1 is a possible D gene (5 bases). This CDR3 has 13 residues. V gave up 10 bases and J gave up 8 bases, with 20 bases separating them. Germline CDR1 and CDR2: ENHRY and SYGVKD.

The V and J genes are TRBV5-1 and TRBJ1-5; D not certain. There are 13 residues in the CDR3. The germline V gene encodes CDR1 SGHRS and CDR2 YFSETQ. The germline V and J ends were trimmed by 0 bases and 4 bases, with 5 bases remaining between them. In nucleotides, the CDR3 is TGCGCCAGCAGCTTGGGCAGTAATCAGCCCCAGCATTTT. Translating gives CASSLGSNQPQHF.

The CDR3, as DNA: TGTGCCATCAGTGAGTCTTTACAGCTTCGAACTGGAAACACCATATATTTT. Translation: CAISESLQLRTGNTIYF. The V call is TRBV10-3, the J call TRBJ1-3; D gene unclear. Trimming stripped 0 bases from V and 2 bases from J, with 14 bases between. The CDR3 has 17 amino acids. The V gene's germline CDR1 is ENHRY and CDR2 SYGVKD.

The V call is TRBV19, the J call TRBJ2-6, with TRBD1 as a possible D gene (6 bases). V lost 6 bases, J lost 4 bases, and 16 bases lay in between. Germline V gives CDR1 LNHDA, CDR2 SQIVND (reference sequence). The CDR3 is made up of 16 amino acids. The CDR3 spells CASRKTGTSGANVLTF. CDR3 bases: TGTGCCAGTAGGAAAACAGGGACCTCAGGGGCCAACGTCCTGACTTTC.

The sample holds one count of this clone. This sequence joins TRBV9 and TRBJ1-6; TRBD1 might be the D (5 bases). Trimming pared 2 bases from V and 0 bases from J, leaving 9 bases between. Per the germline V gene, CDR1 is SGDLS and CDR2 is YYNGEE. This CDR3 contains 16 residues. CDR3 loop: CASSVFDSSYNSPLHF. The DNA for the CDR3 is TGTGCCAGCAGCGTGTTTGACAGCTCCTATAATTCACCCCTCCACTTT.